This T cell receptor beta chain was profiled in a study of OX40 agonist ivuxolimab in advanced cancers. As for the study more broadly: Ivuxolimab was an agonistic, fully human IgG2 monoclonal antibody directed against OX40 (CD134), a costimulatory receptor. Intravenous ivuxolimab was administered to patients every 2 weeks at six dose levels: 0.01, 0.1, 0.3, 1.5, 3 and 10 mg/kg. Of the roughly 52 dose-escalation patients, hepatocellular carcinoma was present in about 20, melanoma in some 15, renal cell carcinoma in 9 and head and neck cancer in 9. The dose-escalation cohort was roughly 80% male with a mean age of roughly 60 years, ranging from roughly 23 to 85. Prior anti-PD-1, anti-PD-L1 or anti-CTLA-4 therapy was permitted, and approximately 42% of dose-escalation patients had received checkpoint inhibitors. Three dose-escalation patients achieved partial responses, one with hepatocellular carcinoma and two with cutaneous melanoma. Peripheral TCRbeta sequencing aimed to test whether ivuxolimab altered TCR sequence diversity and caused clonal T-cell expansion. The paper reports the monotherapy dose-escalation portion (N of about 50 patients) of the phase I ivuxolimab trial. The full study reports these points: At doses of 0.1 to 3.0 mg/kg, clonal expansion of both CD4+ and CD8+ blood T cells was observed from baseline to week 6. Low levels of normalized T-cell clonal expansion were also seen in some nonresponding patients. After ivuxolimab, expanded clones were on average more numerous among CD8+ T cells than among CD4+ T cells. Which antigens the clonally expanded peripheral T cells were specific for was not determined. In the 0.1-3.0 mg/kg groups, partial responders had among the lowest normalized peripheral clonal expansion, particularly in CD8+ T cells.

The trial excluded patients who had a history of autoimmune disease or who were on systemic immunosuppression. In every dose cohort, peripheral blood was drawn for TCR sequencing at baseline, cycle 4 day 1, and cycle 7 day 1. The samples were taken from a phase I, first-in-human, multicenter, open-label dose-escalation trial of ivuxolimab. Adults with locally advanced or metastatic head and neck squamous cell, hepatocellular, melanoma or renal cell carcinoma were enrolled in the trial. Before TCR sequencing, CD4+ T cells and CD8+ T cells from peripheral blood were sorted into separate populations. To sequence the TCRbeta CDR3 region, genomic DNA was isolated from the sorted cells. TCRbeta CDR3 regions were sequenced using the immunoSEQ Assay. Drawn from immuneACCESS, this table holds only the in-frame rearrangements with V and J called that TCRdb kept. Clones are partly lost; checked studies trace under half to an unresolved V gene and leave the rest unexplained. The sample table lists roughly 27,000 clones, 81% of them with a count of one. The ten most abundant clones make up roughly 30% of the sample.

Turning to this clone: Its antigen specificity is not known. Base quality data are lacking; no much larger clone is found one base away. The same CDR3 can be traced to other DNA sequences in this sample.

The CDR3, from cysteine to phenylalanine, totals 14 residues. Only the CDR3 DNA stays, 42 bases, in frame from base 1. The V end loses 3 bases and the J end loses 1 base, and a stretch of 10 bases separates them. CDR1 and CDR2 are drawn from the germline V gene (reference sequence): LNHNV, YYDKDF. This TCR derives from an adult with an advanced solid tumor such as melanoma, head and neck, liver or kidney cancer. The V and J segments used are TRBV15 and TRBJ2-7; TRBD2 could be the D gene, as 5 bases match. The source material was CD4+ or CD8+ T cells sorted from blood, sampled in a trial of the OX40 agonist ivuxolimab. At the DNA level, the sequence is TGTGCCACCAGCAGCCTCGGGATTTCCTACGAGCAGTACTTC. This sequence encodes CATSSLGISYEQYF.